What follows are 10 T cell receptor beta chains derived from one specimen sequenced in a study of cytomegalovirus exposure and HLA in healthy donors. 13 Jbeta primers and 60 Vbeta primers were used for the PCR. Using immunoSEQ multiplex PCR, the repertoire was profiled, and TCRdb retains in-frame clones only, with some absent. This sample lists around 140,000 clones; its ten largest clones have approximately 2%. Sequencing used PBMCs. The receptors here all came from a woman between 18 and 30 years old in good health and CMV-seronegative.

The rearrangement uses TRBV19 and TRBJ1-2; 7 bases are a match to TRBD1. The CDR3 runs to 13 residues. Trimming took 7 bases from V and 2 from J; bases not matched to a gene: 4. Germline CDR1 is LNHDA and CDR2 is SQIVND (reference sequence). CDR3 residues: CASTLDRNYGYTF. As DNA, the CDR3 is TGTGCCAGTACCCTGGACAGGAACTATGGCTACACCTTC.

V and J are TRBV5-4 and TRBJ1-1; D unresolved. Trimming left V 4 bases short and J 1 base short, with 14 bases between. Germline loops: CDR1 SGHNT, CDR2 YYREEE (reference sequence). The CDR3 is made up of 15 amino acids. The CDR3 coding sequence is TGTGCCAGCAGCACACCGATGGCGGGGAACACTGAAGCTTTCTTT. Amino acid sequence: CASSTPMAGNTEAFF.

CDR3 region: CASSLSLRGGETQYF. The CDR3 DNA reads as TGTGCCAGCAGCTTATCGTTGCGGGGGGGGGAGACCCAGTACTTC. The chain uses TRBV7-2 and TRBJ2-5, with 9 bases fitting TRBD2. The V and J ends lost 2 bases and 5 bases, in that order; junction bases with no gene match: 6. Germline V CDR1 and CDR2: SGHTA, FQGNSA. The CDR3 length is 15 residues. The full variable domain, rest sourced from reference TRBV7-2 and TRBJ2-5, is GAGVSQSPSNKVTEKGKDVELRCDPISGHTALYWYRQSLGQGLEFLIYFQGNSAPDKSGLPSDRFSAERTGGSVSTLTIQRTQQEDSAVYLCASSLSLRGGETQYFGPGTRLLVL.

The chain joins TRBV25-1 to TRBJ1-2; 10 positions agree with TRBD1. J lost 8 bases, V lost 4 bases, and 4 bases had no gene match. Germline V lookup: CDR1 MGHDK, CDR2 SYGVNS. This CDR3 spans 13 amino acids. The CDR3 nucleotides read TGTGCCAGCAGTGCTGGGACAGGGGCCGGCTACACCTTC. It is translated as CASSAGTGAGYTF.

This rearrangement joins TRBV27 to TRBJ1-2, with D uncertain. Between the trimmed V and J ends, which lost 5 bases and 4 bases, there was a span of 17 bases. Germline V lookup: CDR1 MNHEY, CDR2 SMNVEV (reference sequence). There are 15 residues in the CDR3. CDR3 residues: CASSTYPPDPYGYTF. CDR3 bases: TGTGCCAGCAGTACATATCCCCCCGATCCCTATGGCTACACCTTC.

V and J are TRBV4-3 and TRBJ2-1; 13 bases align to TRBD2. The CDR3 runs to 16 residues. Trimming cost V 0 bases and J 6 bases; bases outside gene matches: 2. The germline CDR1 and CDR2 sequences are LGHNA and YSLEER. The DNA of the CDR3 is TGCGCCAGCAGCCAAGATCGACTAGCGGGAGGCAATGAGCAGTTCTTC. Its protein product is CASSQDRLAGGNEQFF.

The V call is TRBV2, the J call TRBJ1-5, with D perhaps matching TRBD1 (5 bases). The CDR3 spans 14 residues. In germline, CDR1 is SNHLY, CDR2 FYNNEI. V dropped 0 bases and J dropped 15 bases, with 18 bases sitting between them. The chain's CDR3 is CASSEALAGRKVHF. The CDR3 nucleotides read TGTGCCAGCAGTGAAGCGCTTGCGGGACGAAAGGTGCATTTT.

The chain couples TRBV11-3 to TRBJ1-3; D is perhaps TRBD1 (6 bases). The V end lost 2 bases, the J end lost 0 bases, and 8 bases lay between the germline ends. Germline-derived CDR1 and CDR2 are SGHNT and YENEEA. The CDR3 covers 15 residues. The CDR3 DNA reads TGTGCCAGCAGCTTACGGACAGCCTCTGGAAACACCATATATTTT. Its translation: CASSLRTASGNTIYF.

This rearrangement joins TRBV11-2 to TRBJ2-7; 13 nucleotides line up with TRBD2. The CDR3 runs 17 residues. CDR1 and CDR2 from the germline V gene are SGHAT and FQNNGV. The ends lost 3 bases at V and 2 bases at J; junction bases unmatched: 7. This chain's CDR3 is CASSFNGLAGVPYEQYV. The CDR3 DNA sequence: TGTGCCAGCAGCTTCAACGGACTAGCGGGAGTTCCCTACGAGCAGTACGTC.

This rearrangement joins TRBV6-1 to TRBJ2-3, with TRBD2 as a possible D gene (5 bases). Germline CDR1 MNHNS, CDR2 SASEGT. The CDR3 is made up of 16 amino acids. Trimming shortened V by 1 base and J by 0 bases, and 11 bases separated the two germline ends. CDR3 DNA: TGTGCCAGCAGTGAAGACGAGGGAGTCAGCACAGATACGCAGTATTTT. The encoded protein is CASSEDEGVSTDTQYF.